What follows are 11 T cell receptor beta chains derived from one specimen sequenced in a study of radiation and T cells in renal cell carcinoma. Indicated time point: baseline pretreatment blood. Treatment defined: 15 Gy SBRT to primary tumor, nephrectomy 4 weeks later. The repertoire was sequenced with immunoSEQ multiplex PCR; TCRdb's copy has only in-frame clones and lacks some. This sample carries about 59,000 clones, roughly 79% of them seen once, and the ten largest clones take more than 7%. The input for sequencing was blood, taken from a patient whose treatment included radiotherapy and nephrectomy. Receptor source: a man in his fifties or sixties with renal cell carcinoma.

The V and J genes are TRBV6-1 and TRBJ2-1; 11 bases map to TRBD2. This CDR3 comprises 19 residues. Germline-derived CDR1 and CDR2 are MNHNS and SASEGT. Trimming at V came to 2 bases and at J to 4 bases, leaving 13 bases not matched to a gene. CDR3 region: CASSEYRGLGTSGYNEQFF. Here the CDR3 DNA reads TGTGCCAGCAGTGAATATCGGGGTCTGGGGACTAGCGGATACAATGAGCAGTTCTTC.

The chain has TRBV18 and TRBJ1-1; weak D call: TRBD1 (6 bases). Germline V gives CDR1 KGHSH, CDR2 LQKENI. The ends were cut back, 1 base at V and 3 bases at J, with 15 bases in the middle. The CDR3 runs to 16 residues. The CDR3 DNA sequence: TGTGCCAGCTCACCACTCCAACAGGGAGGGGACACTGAAGCTTTCTTT. Residues: CASSPLQQGGDTEAFF.

J is TRBJ1-1 and V is TRBV5-6; D gene unclear. The CDR3 is 12 amino acids. Deletions cut 2 bases from V and 6 bases from J, with 8 bases between. Germline V CDR1 and CDR2: SGHDT, YYEEEE. Written as DNA, the CDR3 is TGTGCCAGCAGCTTTAAGCGGGCTGAAGCTTTCTTT. The encoded protein is CASSFKRAEAFF.

A remark on this clone: Other DNA sequences in the same sample also yield this CDR3. The gene calls are TRBV30 and TRBJ1-5; D not resolved. Germline V gene data show CDR1 as GTSNPN and CDR2 as SVGIG (reference sequence). There are 13 residues in the CDR3. With 1 base removed from V and 5 bases from J, the gap between germline ends came to 9 bases. The CDR3 protein is CAWSGGLDQPQHF. CDR3 DNA: TGTGCCTGGAGTGGCGGGCTTGATCAGCCCCAGCATTTT.

This rearrangement joins TRBV10-3 to TRBJ1-3; D is possibly TRBD1 (5 bases). The CDR3 has 16 residues. Germline V CDR1 and CDR2: ENHRY, SYGVKD. V dropped 2 bases and J dropped 4 bases, with 15 bases sitting between them. CDR3 DNA: TGTGCCATCAGTGAGAGGAACAGACAGAGGGGAAACACCATATATTTT. Protein: CAISERNRQRGNTIYF.

The chain employs TRBV9 and TRBJ2-6; D possibly corresponds to TRBD1 (5 bases). The CDR3 runs 17 residues. Trimming shortened V by 3 bases and J by 4 bases, and 17 bases separated the two germline ends. Germline CDR1 reads SGDLS; CDR2 reads YYNGEE. CDR3 loop: CASSGQLWVSGANVLTF. The CDR3 DNA is TGTGCCAGCAGCGGACAGCTATGGGTTTCCGGGGCCAACGTCCTGACTTTC.

The chain employs TRBV13 and TRBJ1-1; D gene uncertain. The length of the CDR3 is 12 residues. Trimming removed 2 bases from V and 5 bases from J, with 6 bases in between. CDR1 is PRHDT, CDR2 FYEKMQ, per germline (reference sequence). CDR3 bases: TGTGCCAGCAGCTTACGAAGGACTGAAGCTTTCTTT. Protein sequence: CASSLRRTEAFF.

V usage is TRBV21-1 and J usage is TRBJ2-4; TRBD2, the table's D call, lacks a check against the DNA. TRBV21-1 is marked as a pseudogene. The CDR3 totals 16 residues. CDR3 sequence (DNA): TGTGCCAGCAGCAAAGTCCTAGCGGGAGATGAAAACATTCAGTACTTC. Its protein product is CASSKVLAGDENIQYF.

The rearrangement links TRBV7-2 to TRBJ2-5; D not resolved. The CDR3 runs 14 residues. Trimming took 1 base from V and 2 from J, leaving 8 bases between them. Germline CDR1 reads SGHTA; CDR2 reads FQGNSA. The DNA of the CDR3 is TGTGCCAGCAGCTTAGGGTCCAGACAAGAGACCCAGTACTTC. Translated: CASSLGSRQETQYF.

The J gene is TRBJ2-7, the V gene TRBV10-3, with 11 nucleotides matching TRBD2. The V gene's germline CDR1 is ENHRY and CDR2 SYGVKD. CDR3 length: 18 amino acids. Losses at the gene ends were 3 bases for V and 2 bases for J; bases not matched to a gene: 12. The CDR3 DNA reads TGTGCCATCAGTGACACTAGCGGGGGACGTTTCAACACCTACGAGCAGTACTTC. Amino acid sequence: CAISDTSGGRFNTYEQYF.

The chain uses TRBV6-1 and TRBJ1-2; 7 bases fit TRBD1. Trimming took 2 bases from V and 7 from J; bases not matched to a gene: 10. Germline-derived CDR1 and CDR2 are MNHNS and SASEGT. This CDR3 is built from 15 residues. In nucleotides, the CDR3 is TGTGCCAGCAGTGAACCGACAGGGCCCGCCCCTGGCTACACCTTC. Amino acid sequence: CASSEPTGPAPGYTF.